What follows are 15 T cell receptor beta chains derived from one specimen sequenced in a study of regulatory T cells in long-lasting Graves disease. Time point indicated: persistent/refractory GD, antithyroid drugs over 5 years with positive TRAb. PBMCs were the source of the RNA used for TCR sequencing. Relying on iRepertoire HTBI primers and Arm-PCR of CDR3 regions, the team built TCR beta libraries. TCRdb redid the calling of the multiplex PCR reads with MiXCR, one entry per CDR3 protein. Of hundreds of thousands of distinct CDR3 sequences in the sample, around 20% were seen once. The material was peripheral blood mononuclear cells (PBMCs), obtained when the disease was refractory, from a patient treated with antithyroid drugs. Every receptor here comes from a female donor with Graves disease.

This clonotype was detected a few times. This chain connects TRBV11-2 to TRBJ1-6; D is undetermined. The V gene's germline CDR1 is SGHAT and CDR2 FQNNGV. The ends were cut back, 0 bases at V and 7 bases at J, with 10 bases in the middle. The CDR3 contains 15 residues. CDR3: CASSLEWQLNSPLHF. CDR3 bases: TGTGCCAGCAGCTTAGAGTGGCAGTTAAATTCACCCCTCCACTTT.

This clonotype was seen a handful of times. V usage is TRBV12-3 or TRBV12-4 and J usage is TRBJ2-2, with TRBD2 as a possible D gene (5 bases). The CDR3 loop spans 13 amino acids. V gave up 2 bases and J gave up 7 bases, with 8 bases separating them. CDR3 residues: CASSLLGSGELFF. CDR3 DNA: TGTGCCAGCAGTTTACTGGGGAGCGGGGAGCTGTTTTTT.

This clonotype was counted ten times or more. The chain carries TRBV20-1 and TRBJ2-5, with TRBD2 matching 7 bases. Unmatched junction bases numbered 26, after V lost 0 bases and J lost 1 base. Germline V gives CDR1 DFQATT, CDR2 SNEGSKA (reference sequence). This CDR3 comprises 22 residues. The DNA of the CDR3 is TGCAGTGCTAGAGATTGGACGGGTCAGCTAGCGGCTAACCCCTCAACCCAAGAGACCCAGTACTTC. Translated: CSARDWTGQLAANPSTQETQYF.

This chain connects TRBV29-1 to TRBJ2-7; unclear D gene. This CDR3 spans 11 amino acids. The V gene's germline CDR1 is SQVTM and CDR2 ANQGSEA. Trimming took 2 bases from V and 3 from J, leaving 5 bases between them. CDR3 region: CSVEHSYEQYF. The CDR3 DNA follows: TGCAGCGTTGAACATAGCTACGAGCAGTACTTC.

This clonotype was recorded once. This chain links TRBV9 with TRBJ2-1; D assignment may be TRBD1 or TRBD2 (5 bases each). V lost 4 bases to trimming and J lost 5 bases, with 13 bases between them. The germline gives CDR1 SGDLS, CDR2 YYNGEE. The CDR3 totals 14 residues. The CDR3 protein is CASSPWGTNNEQFF. CDR3 DNA sequence: TGTGCCAGCAGCCCCTGGGGGACCAACAATGAGCAGTTCTTC.

This clonotype was seen repeatedly, ten times or more. V gene TRBV10-2 combines with J gene TRBJ1-1; perhaps TRBD1 as D (5 bases). Germline V CDR1 and CDR2: WSHSY, SAAADI. The CDR3 has 16 amino acids. Trimming stripped 1 base from V and 2 bases from J, with 14 bases between. The CDR3 sequence is CASSEFMPGQNTEAFF. The CDR3 nucleotides read TGCGCCAGCAGTGAGTTCATGCCTGGACAAAACACTGAAGCTTTCTTT.

This clonotype was seen more than once but under ten times. This chain connects TRBV5-1 to TRBJ1-1; 7 bases align to TRBD1. There are 12 residues in the CDR3. CDR1 and CDR2 from the germline V gene are SGHRS and YFSETQ. The J segment lost 8 bases and the V segment lost 0 bases, leaving 1 base of the junction unmatched. The CDR3 DNA follows: TGCGCCAGCAGCTTGGCGACAGGGGAAGCTTTCTTT. Protein: CASSLATGEAFF.

This clonotype appeared a few times. This chain connects TRBV11-2 to TRBJ1-6; D ambiguous. CDR1 SGHAT and CDR2 FQNNGV come from the germline V gene. The CDR3 is 16 residues long. V lost 1 base and J 7 bases, leaving 14 bases between the germline ends. For the CDR3, the DNA is TGTGCCAGCAGCTTAGGTGGGCGACTTAAAAATTCACCCCTCCACTTT. Protein sequence: CASSLGGRLKNSPLHF.

This clonotype was recorded many times. The chain combines TRBV28 with TRBJ2-7; TRBD1 agrees at 7 bases. The CDR3 is made up of 15 amino acids. The germline V gene encodes CDR1 MDHEN and CDR2 SYDVKM. Trimming took 3 bases from V and 5 from J; bases not matched to a gene: 10. The CDR3 protein is CASSFSRGPSDEQYF. In DNA form, the CDR3 reads TGTGCCAGCAGTTTTTCTAGGGGGCCTTCGGACGAGCAGTACTTC.

This clonotype was seen many times. V gene TRBV11-2 combines with J gene TRBJ2-5, with 7 bases matching TRBD2. With V trimmed by 0 bases and J by 3 bases, 4 bases remained unmatched. This CDR3 is 15 amino acids long. CDR1 is SGHAT and CDR2 is FQNNGV in the germline V gene. Here the CDR3 reads CASSLETAGEETQYF. The CDR3 DNA reads as TGTGCCAGCAGCTTAGAGACGGCGGGAGAAGAGACCCAGTACTTC.

This clonotype was seen a few times. J is TRBJ1-5 and V is TRBV20-1; D is unresolved. V was shortened by 4 bases and J by 1 base, with 11 bases between the two germline ends. There are 14 residues in the CDR3. CDR1 is DFQATT and CDR2 is SNEGSKA in the germline V gene (reference sequence). The CDR3 region has the DNA TGCAGTGCTAAGTTCGGAGGGAGCAATCAGCCCCAGCATTTT. This sequence encodes CSAKFGGSNQPQHF.

In DNA, the CDR3 is TGTGCCAGCATGGCGGGAGGGAAAGAGACCCAGTACTTC. Residues: CASMAGGKETQYF. The chain recombines TRBV3-1 with TRBJ2-5; TRBD2 matches at 9 bases. The CDR3 runs to 13 residues. After removal of 7 bases from V and 3 bases from J, the junction contained 3 bases not matched to a gene. The V gene's germline CDR1 is LGHDT and CDR2 YNNKEL (reference sequence).

This clonotype was observed a few times. The rearrangement links TRBV18 to TRBJ1-2; D is unclear. This CDR3 comprises 16 residues. Germline CDR1 reads KGHSH; CDR2 reads LQKENI. Deletions cut 1 base from V and 4 bases from J, with 16 bases between. This CDR3 is CASSPRGRASFYGYTF. As DNA, the CDR3 is TGTGCCAGCTCACCACGGGGAAGGGCCTCCTTCTATGGCTACACCTTC.

This clonotype was seen more than once but under ten times. The chain combines TRBV15 with TRBJ2-2; D perhaps matches TRBD1 (6 bases). Deletions cut 2 bases from V and 5 bases from J, with 9 bases between. Germline CDR1 and CDR2: LNHNV and YYDKDF (reference sequence). The CDR3 consists of 14 residues. This chain's CDR3 is CATSRRQETGELFF. CDR3 bases: TGTGCCACCAGCAGAAGACAGGAAACCGGGGAGCTGTTTTTT.

The sample holds many counts of this clonotype. The chain employs TRBV6-1 and TRBJ1-2, with D hard to call. V was cut by 6 bases and J by 5 bases, with 25 bases left in between. The germline V gene has CDR1 MNHNS and CDR2 SASEGT. The CDR3 runs to 17 residues. The CDR3 bases are TGTGCCAGCAGCGACCGGTCGGCAGCTGCTATTTCTTATGGCTACACCTTC. It encodes CASSDRSAAAISYGYTF.